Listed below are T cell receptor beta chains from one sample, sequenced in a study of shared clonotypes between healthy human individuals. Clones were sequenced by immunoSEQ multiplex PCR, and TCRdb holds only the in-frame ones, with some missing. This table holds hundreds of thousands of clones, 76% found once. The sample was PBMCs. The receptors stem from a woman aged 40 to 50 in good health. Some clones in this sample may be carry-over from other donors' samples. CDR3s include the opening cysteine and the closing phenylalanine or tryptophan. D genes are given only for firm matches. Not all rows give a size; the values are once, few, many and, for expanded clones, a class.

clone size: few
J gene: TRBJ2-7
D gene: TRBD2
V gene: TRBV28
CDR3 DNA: TGTGCCAGCAGTCCCGGGACTAGCGGGGAGGTGTACGAGCAGTACTTC
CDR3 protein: CASSPGTSGEVYEQYF

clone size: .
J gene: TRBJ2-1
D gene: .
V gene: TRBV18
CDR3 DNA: TGTGCCAGCTCATCCCGCGGAGGGGAGAATGAGCAGTTCTTC
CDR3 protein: CASSSRGGENEQFF

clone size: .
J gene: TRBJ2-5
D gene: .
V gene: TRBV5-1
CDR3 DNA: TGCGCCAGCAGCAACAGGGCGGAGGAGACCCAGTACTTC
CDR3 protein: CASSNRAEETQYF

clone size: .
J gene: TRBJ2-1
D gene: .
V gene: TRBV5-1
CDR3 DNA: TGCGCCAGCAGCACCGGAATTTACAATGAGCAGTTCTTC
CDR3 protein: CASSTGIYNEQFF

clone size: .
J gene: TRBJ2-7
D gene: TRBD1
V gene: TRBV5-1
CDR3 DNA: TGCGCCAGCAGCTTTCAACAGGGGAGCTCCTACGAGCAGTACTTC
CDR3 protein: CASSFQQGSSYEQYF

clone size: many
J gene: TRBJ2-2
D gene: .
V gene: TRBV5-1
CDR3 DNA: TGCGCCAGCAGCTTCTTGGGACAAACAAACACCGGGGAGCTGTTTTTT
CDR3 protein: CASSFLGQTNTGELFF

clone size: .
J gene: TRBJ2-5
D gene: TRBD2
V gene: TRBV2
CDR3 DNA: TGTGCCAGCAGTGAGGGACTAGCGGGAGTGGGGACCCAGTACTTC
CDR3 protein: CASSEGLAGVGTQYF

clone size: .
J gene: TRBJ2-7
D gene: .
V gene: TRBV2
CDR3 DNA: TGTGCCAGCGGCCGGGACACCTCCTACGAGCAGTACTTC
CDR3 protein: CASGRDTSYEQYF

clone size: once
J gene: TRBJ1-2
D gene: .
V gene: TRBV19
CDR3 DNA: TGTGCCAGTAGTCTAGGCCGGAGCTATGGCTACACCTTC
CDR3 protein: CASSLGRSYGYTF

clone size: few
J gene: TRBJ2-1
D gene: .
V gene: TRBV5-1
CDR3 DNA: TGCGCCAGCAGCACCTACAATGAGCAGTTCTTC
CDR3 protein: CASSTYNEQFF

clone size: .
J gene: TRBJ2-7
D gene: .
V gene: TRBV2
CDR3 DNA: TGTGCCAGCAAGCGGGACAACTACGAGCAGTACTTC
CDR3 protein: CASKRDNYEQYF

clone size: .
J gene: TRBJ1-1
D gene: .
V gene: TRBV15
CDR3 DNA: TGTGCCACCAGCAGAGGTGGGTTTGGCACTGAAGCTTTCTTT
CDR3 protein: CATSRGGFGTEAFF

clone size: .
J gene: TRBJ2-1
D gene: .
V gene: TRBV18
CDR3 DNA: TGTGCCAGCTCACGAACCGGGGGCAGGGTTGAGCAGTTCTTC
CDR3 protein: CASSRTGGRVEQFF

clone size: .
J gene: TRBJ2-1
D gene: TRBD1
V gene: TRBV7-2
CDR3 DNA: TGTGCCAGCAGCTGGGACCGACAGGGCCCCTCATCCCGATACAATGAGCAGTTCTTC
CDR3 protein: CASSWDRQGPSSRYNEQFF

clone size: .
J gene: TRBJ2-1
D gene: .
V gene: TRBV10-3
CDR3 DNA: TGTGCCACCAGGGGCGATGAGCAGTTCTTC
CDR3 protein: CATRGDEQFF

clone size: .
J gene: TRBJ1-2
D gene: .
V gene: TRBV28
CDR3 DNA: TGTGCCAGCAGCCTTGTCGCAGGCTATGGCTACACCTTC
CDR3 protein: CASSLVAGYGYTF